This T cell receptor beta chain was obtained from a study of blood T cell repertoires in COVID-19. TCRdb's table, derived via immunoSEQ multiplex PCR, lists solely in-frame clones and lacks some. The profile shows almost 500,000 clones, around 85% of them singletons. Trimming stripped 3 bases from V and 7 bases from J, with 19 bases between. CDR3 length: 16 residues. The V gene's germline CDR1 is SGHRS and CDR2 YFSETQ. Participants had their cohort set by participant-reported clinical history. The chain uses TRBV5-1 and TRBJ2-2; weak D call: TRBD1 (6 bases). The TCR was taken from a woman aged 55-69 years who had recovered from COVID-19. The sample consisted of PBMCs or T cells enriched from blood (not recorded which). The CDR3 is CASSSGVSSAGGELFF. The CDR3 coding sequence is TGCGCCAGCAGCTCAGGGGTCTCGTCGGCTGGCGGGGAGCTGTTTTTT.